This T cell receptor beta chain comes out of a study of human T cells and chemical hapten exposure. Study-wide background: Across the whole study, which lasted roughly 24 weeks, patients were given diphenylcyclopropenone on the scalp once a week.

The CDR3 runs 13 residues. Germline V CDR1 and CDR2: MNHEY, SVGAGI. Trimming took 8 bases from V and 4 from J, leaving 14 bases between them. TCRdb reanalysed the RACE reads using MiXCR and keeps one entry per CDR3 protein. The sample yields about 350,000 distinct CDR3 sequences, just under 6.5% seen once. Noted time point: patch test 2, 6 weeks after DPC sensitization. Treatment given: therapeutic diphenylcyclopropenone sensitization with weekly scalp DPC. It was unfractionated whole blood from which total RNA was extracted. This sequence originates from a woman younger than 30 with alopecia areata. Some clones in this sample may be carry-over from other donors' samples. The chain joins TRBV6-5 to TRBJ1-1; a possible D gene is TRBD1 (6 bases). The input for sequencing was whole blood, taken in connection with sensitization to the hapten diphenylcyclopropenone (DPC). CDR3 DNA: TGTGCCAGCGGAAGGGGGGGACCCACTGAAGCTTTCTTT. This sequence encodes CASGRGGPTEAFF.